These 3 T cell receptor beta chains originate from one sample sequenced in a study of a mutant IDH1 vaccine in newly diagnosed glioma. As for time point: week 47, end of study. Doses comprised 300 ug of mutant IDH1 20-mer peptide each, plus topical imiquimod. Here immunoSEQ multiplex PCR was the method, and the copy in TCRdb shows in-frame clones only, minus some. The repertoire holds around 33,000 clones, with around nine tenths as singletons. These receptors have no known antigen. The sequenced sample was PBMCs, obtained from a glioma patient whose treatment included an IDH1 peptide vaccine. These receptors were obtained from a woman in her 30s with glioma.

The J gene is TRBJ1-4, the V gene TRBV14; D call uncertain. The CDR3 covers 15 residues. CDR1 SGHDN and CDR2 FVKESK come from the germline V gene. The germline V and J ends were trimmed by 1 base and 4 bases, with 10 bases remaining between them. Here the CDR3 DNA reads TGTGCCAGCAGCCAAGGACGAGCCTATAATGAAAAACTGTTTTTT. Translated, it gives CASSQGRAYNEKLFF.

The CDR3 sequence: CASSLGSGNTIYF. The CDR3 region has the DNA TGCGCCAGCAGCTTGGGTTCTGGAAACACCATATATTTT. The genes are TRBV5-1 and TRBJ1-3; D is unresolved. V shed 0 bases and J shed 1 base, with 2 bases lying between them. Germline V lookup: CDR1 SGHRS, CDR2 YFSETQ. CDR3 length equals 13 residues. Full variable domain (outside the CDR3, taken from reference TRBV5-1 and TRBJ1-3): KAGVTQTPRYLIKTRGQQVTLSCSPISGHRSVSWYQQTPGQGLQFLFEYFSETQRNKGNFPGRFSGRQFSNSRSEMNVSTLELGDSALYLCASSLGSGNTIYFGEGSWLTVV.

The chain couples TRBV20-1 to TRBJ1-2; maybe TRBD1 (5 bases). Germline lookup yields CDR1 DFQATT and CDR2 SNEGSKA (reference sequence). The CDR3 has 11 amino acids. Between the trimmed V and J ends, which lost 5 bases and 5 bases, there was a span of 9 bases. The chain's CDR3 is CSAWGGYGYTF. CDR3 sequence (DNA): TGCAGTGCTTGGGGGGGGTATGGCTACACCTTC.